A selection of T cell receptor beta chains follows, all from one sample in a study of T cells in Graves' hyperthyroidism and ophthalmopathy. TCRdb re-analysed the multiplex PCR reads in MiXCR, keeping a single row per CDR3 protein. Among hundreds of thousands of distinct CDR3 sequences listed, around 21% were seen once. The sequenced sample consisted of blood. Source of these receptors: a man aged 30-40 years with Graves' ophthalmopathy. Both conserved end residues are part of each CDR3. The D gene is left open where the match is weak. Some rows mark clone size as missing; the rest say once, few, many or name a class of expanded clone.

TRBJ2-5,few,TRBV28,NA,TGTGCCAGCAGTTCTAACCACGGGCCAAGCGAAGAGACCCAGTACTTC,CASSSNHGPSEETQYF
TRBJ2-5,many,TRBV27,TRBD2,TGTGCCAGCAGTATAGCTAGCGGAATAGAGACCCAGTACTTC,CASSIASGIETQYF
TRBJ1-1,NA,TRBV6-6,NA,TGTGCCAGCAGTTACACTCAAGGAGGGGGGCCTACTGAAGCTTTCTTT,CASSYTQGGGPTEAFF
TRBJ2-7,NA,TRBV27,TRBD2,TGTGCCAGCAGTTTAAATGCGGGAGTCTACGAGCAGTACTTC,CASSLNAGVYEQYF
TRBJ2-7,few,TRBV10-2,NA,TGCGCCAGCCTAGGATTTGGGGGCCACTACGAGCAGTACTTC,CASLGFGGHYEQYF
TRBJ1-2,many,TRBV28,TRBD1,TGTGCCAGCGAGCGGGACAGGGGGCTTGGCTACACCTTC,CASERDRGLGYTF
TRBJ2-7,many,TRBV5-1,NA,TGCGCCAGCAGCGTGGGACCGGCCTATTCCTACGAGCAGTACTTC,CASSVGPAYSYEQYF
TRBJ1-3,NA,TRBV24-1,NA,TGTGCCACCAGTCGTCCAGTAAGCTCTGGAAACACCATATATTTT,CATSRPVSSGNTIYF
TRBJ2-5,few,TRBV6-5,TRBD2,TGTGCCAGCAGTTACTCGATAGCGGGAGAGACCCAGTACTTC,CASSYSIAGETQYF
TRBJ1-2,many,TRBV12-3/TRBV12-4,NA,TGTGCCAGCAGCCCCCCCACATTCCTCTATGGCTACACCTTC,CASSPPTFLYGYTF
TRBJ1-2,few,TRBV6-5,TRBD1,TGTGCCAGCAGTTGGGACCCAACAGGGGGTGGCTACACCTTC,CASSWDPTGGGYTF
TRBJ2-7,NA,TRBV5-1,TRBD2,TGCGCCAGCTCGACCGGGACTAGCGGATACGAGCAGTACTTC,CASSTGTSGYEQYF
TRBJ2-1,NA,TRBV5-1,NA,TGTGCCAGCAGCCCTGGTCAGAGTGGTGAGCAGTTCTTC,CASSPGQSGEQFF
TRBJ2-1,NA,TRBV10-3,TRBD2,TGTGCCATCAGTGATACAGCGGGAGAGCAGTTCTTC,CAISDTAGEQFF
TRBJ1-5,few,TRBV12-3/TRBV12-4,NA,TGTGCCAGCAGTTTAGCGCAGGGTGGGCCCCAGCATTTT,CASSLAQGGPQHF
TRBJ2-1,once,TRBV27,TRBD2,TGTGCCAGCAGTTTACCGAGCGGGAGCACCTACGAGCAGTTCTTC,CASSLPSGSTYEQFF
TRBJ1-2,many,TRBV7-2,NA,TGTGCCAGCAGCTTAGACGAAGGGCTCGACTATGGCTACACCTTC,CASSLDEGLDYGYTF
TRBJ2-1,NA,TRBV12-3/TRBV12-4,NA,TGTGCCAGCAGTCCCTACGCGGGTGACGCCTACAATGAGCAGTTCTTC,CASSPYAGDAYNEQFF
TRBJ1-5,NA,TRBV27,NA,TGTGCCAGCAGGCGACAGGTGGGCCAGCCCCAGCATTTT,CASRRQVGQPQHF
TRBJ2-5,NA,TRBV10-3,NA,TGTGCCATCAGTGAGAGGCAAGCGGAGACCCAAGAGACCCAGTACTTC,CAISERQAETQETQYF
TRBJ2-1,NA,TRBV7-3,TRBD2,TGTGCCAGCAGCTCGAGGACTAGCGGGAGCAATGAGCAGTTCTTC,CASSSRTSGSNEQFF
TRBJ2-3,many,TRBV2,NA,TGTGCCAGCATGGCGGAAATCACTAGCACAGATACGCAGTATTTT,CASMAEITSTDTQYF
TRBJ1-4,NA,TRBV28,NA,TGTGCCAGCTCGCGTACGCCGAGGGAAAAACTGTTTTTT,CASSRTPREKLFF
TRBJ1-1,many,TRBV11-2,TRBD1,TGTGCCAGCAGCTTAGGTGGACAGGGCACTGAAGCTTTCTTT,CASSLGGQGTEAFF
TRBJ2-7,many,TRBV6-1,TRBD2,TGTGCCAGCAGTCGAGGACTAGCGGGTTGGGAGCAGTACTTC,CASSRGLAGWEQYF
TRBJ2-1,few,TRBV2,TRBD2,TGTGCCAGCAGTGAACTACTAGCGGGAAGCAATGAGCAGTTCTTC,CASSELLAGSNEQFF
TRBJ1-2,few,TRBV5-1,TRBD1,TGCGCCAGCAGCGTGGGACAGGTCCTTGGGTATGGCTACACCTTC,CASSVGQVLGYGYTF
TRBJ2-1,NA,TRBV10-3,TRBD2,TGTGCCATCAGCGGAGCGGGAGACCGCAATGAGCAGTTCTTC,CAISGAGDRNEQFF
TRBJ2-2,many,TRBV30,TRBD1,TGTGCCTGCCACAGGGGGCCGAACACCGGGGAGCTGTTTTTT,CACHRGPNTGELFF
TRBJ2-5,few,TRBV6-5,NA,TGTGCCAGCAGTTACGGGGGGCGAGAGACCCAGTACTTC,CASSYGGRETQYF
TRBJ2-1,many,TRBV28,NA,TGTGCCAGCAGTCCCCGTTTTGGGCCCTCCTACAATGAGCAGTTCTTC,CASSPRFGPSYNEQFF
TRBJ1-1,many,TRBV6-1,NA,TGTGCCAGCAGTGACCAATTGAACACTGAAGCTTTCTTT,CASSDQLNTEAFF
TRBJ2-1,many,TRBV3-1,NA,TGTGCCAGCAGCTTCCGGGACTCCCTCAATGAGCAGTTCTTC,CASSFRDSLNEQFF
TRBJ2-7,NA,TRBV3-1,TRBD2,TGTGCCAGCGGACCCGGGACTAGCGGGAGAGAGCAGTACTTC,CASGPGTSGREQYF
TRBJ2-7,few,TRBV4-2,NA,TGTGCCAGCAGCCCTTTTATTGGGGAGTACGAGCAGTACTTC,CASSPFIGEYEQYF
TRBJ2-2,few,TRBV28,NA,TGTGCCAGCAGGGAGAGCGGGGAGCTGTTTTTT,CASRESGELFF
TRBJ2-1,NA,TRBV2,TRBD2,TGTGCCAGCAGTGAACAGGGACTAGAACGCCTCTACAATGAGCAGTTCTTC,CASSEQGLERLYNEQFF
TRBJ1-4,NA,TRBV11-2,TRBD1,TGTGCCAGCAGCTTATATACAGGGGGCACTAATGAAAAACTGTTTTTT,CASSLYTGGTNEKLFF
TRBJ1-1,many,TRBV12-3/TRBV12-4,NA,TGTGCCAGCAGTTTTGCGGTGCGGGACACTGAAGCTTTCTTT,CASSFAVRDTEAFF
TRBJ2-7,few,TRBV6-1,TRBD1,TGTGCCAACAGACAGGGACAGTACCCGGACTACGAGCAGTACTTC,CANRQGQYPDYEQYF
TRBJ1-2,many,TRBV27,TRBD1,TGTGCCAGCAGTACTAAAGCCCCGAACAGGGGGCGAGATGGCTACACCTTC,CASSTKAPNRGRDGYTF
TRBJ2-2,few,TRBV7-9,NA,TGTGCCAGCAGCAAACTCAAACTGGGGACCGGGGAGCTGTTTTTT,CASSKLKLGTGELFF
TRBJ2-1,many,TRBV2,TRBD2,TGTGCCAGCAGTGAAATGGGACTAGCGGGCAATGAGCAGTTCTTC,CASSEMGLAGNEQFF
TRBJ1-1,NA,TRBV19,NA,TGTGCCAGTATCCCAGGGAGGGGCACTGAAGCTTTCTTT,CASIPGRGTEAFF
TRBJ1-2,many,TRBV3-1,NA,TGTGCCAGCAGCCAGCAGGAAGGGGGCTATGGCTACACCTTC,CASSQQEGGYGYTF
TRBJ1-1,few,TRBV7-8,NA,TGTGCCAGCAGCTTAGTTTTGGGGGACGAAGCTTTCTTT,CASSLVLGDEAFF
TRBJ2-4,few,TRBV6-1,TRBD1,TGTGCCAGCAAAGCCCTAGGGACAGGGGGCCTCACGTTAGCCAAAAACATTCAGTACTTC,CASKALGTGGLTLAKNIQYF
TRBJ2-3,few,TRBV6-2/TRBV6-3,TRBD1,TGTGCCAGCGTAGTACGACAGGGGGTTTTCACAGATACGCAGTATTTT,CASVVRQGVFTDTQYF